This T cell receptor (beta chain) was retrieved from a study of T cells in Graves' hyperthyroidism and ophthalmopathy. Study-level results: The model made its ophthalmopathy prediction, and onset followed a median 6.5 months later. A 13 V-J model separated ophthalmopathy from stable hyperthyroidism.

Using RNA transcripts as the source, TCR beta CDR3 regions were amplified. Carried out on the TCR CDR3, a first-round RT-PCR used the HTBI primer set. TCRdb reanalysed the multiplex PCR reads using MiXCR and keeps one entry per CDR3 protein. The repertoire includes around 450,000 distinct CDR3 sequences, 15% to 17% of them detected once, and roughly 14% sits in the top ten. The diagnostic basis comprised clinical symptoms, serum thyroxine and TRAb, thyroid ultrasound and orbital computed tomography. The CDR3 sequence is 15 residues long. Trimming removed 5 bases from V and 8 bases from J, with 19 bases in between. The germline V gene encodes CDR1 MDHEN and CDR2 SYDVKM. The sample holds a few counts of this clonotype. Antigen unknown.

Sample: blood. The clonotype comes from a young woman with Graves' hyperthyroidism. V and J are TRBV28 and TRBJ1-3; D is possibly TRBD1 (5 bases). DNA of the CDR3: TGTGCCAGCAGTATGATAGGGGCTCGAGGACACACCATATATTTT. Translation: CASSMIGARGHTIYF.